The 27 T cell receptor beta chains in this list originate from one sample, sequenced in a study of T cells after yellow fever vaccination. TCRdb fed the 5' RACE reads into MiXCR, producing one record per CDR3 protein. The sample lists over 200,000 distinct CDR3 sequences; more than 6.5% were seen once. This material consisted of CD4+ T cells sorted from PBMCs, taken on the day of the yellow fever booster vaccination. The receptors here all came from a man younger than 40 who received the YFV17D yellow fever vaccine.

This clonotype appeared a few times. V and J are TRBV19 and TRBJ2-1; 11 nucleotides align to TRBD2. The V gene's germline CDR1 is LNHDA and CDR2 SQIVND (reference sequence). With V trimmed by 7 bases and J by 7 bases, 12 bases remained unmatched. The CDR3 is 16 residues long. This chain's CDR3 is CASIPIAGGPRNEQFF. In DNA form, the CDR3 reads TGTGCCAGTATCCCTATAGCGGGAGGGCCTAGGAATGAGCAGTTCTTC. The full variable domain, rest sourced from reference TRBV19 and TRBJ2-1, is DGGITQSPKYLFRKEGQNVTLSCEQNLNHDAMYWYRQDPGQGLRLIYYSQIVNDFQKGDIAEGYSVSREKKESFPLTVTSAQKNPTAFYLCASIPIAGGPRNEQFFGPGTRLTVL.

The chain recombines TRBV28 with TRBJ2-3; no clear D gene. The CDR3 contains 14 residues. Germline V gene data show CDR1 as MDHEN and CDR2 as SYDVKM. Trimming cost V 6 bases and J 4 bases, with 14 bases left between them. Here the CDR3 DNA reads TGTGCCAGCAGACGCCAGGCGGAGTCAGATACGCAGTATTTT. It encodes CASRRQAESDTQYF.

This clonotype has a handful of counts. The chain has TRBV5-1 and TRBJ2-3; D possibly corresponds to TRBD1 (5 bases). Germline CDR1 and CDR2: SGHRS and YFSETQ. The CDR3 sequence is 13 residues long. The V gene lost 5 bases and the J gene lost 4 bases, with 11 bases spanning the gap. DNA for the CDR3: TGCGCCAGCAGTCAGGGCCCCGCAGATACGCAGTATTTT. The encoded protein is CASSQGPADTQYF.

This clonotype has only a few counts. The J gene is TRBJ1-4, the V gene TRBV20-1; D perhaps matches TRBD1 (5 bases). The CDR3 length is 15 residues. Germline V lookup: CDR1 DFQATT, CDR2 SNEGSKA (reference sequence). V was clipped by 5 bases and J by 4 bases, with 17 bases between them. CDR3 sequence (DNA): TGCAGTGCTGACTATTTGGGACGGAATAATGAAAAACTGTTTTTT. Protein: CSADYLGRNNEKLFF.

In this sample, this clonotype turned up many times. CDR3 sequence reads: CASSEPGLAENEQFF. The CDR3 DNA sequence: TGTGCCAGCAGCGAACCGGGACTAGCGGAGAATGAGCAGTTCTTC. The chain joins TRBV3-1 to TRBJ2-1; 11 bases line up with TRBD2. The V gene end was trimmed by 5 bases and the J gene end by 7 bases; junction bases not matched to a gene: 7. Per the germline V gene, CDR1 is LGHDT and CDR2 is YNNKEL (reference sequence). The CDR3 contains 15 residues.

This clonotype was detected many times. The rearrangement links TRBV9 to TRBJ2-1; 10 bases map to TRBD2. Per the germline V gene, CDR1 is SGDLS and CDR2 is YYNGEE. CDR3 length equals 15 residues. The junction had 6 bases not matched to a gene; V was cut back by 3 bases and J by 6 bases. The CDR3 sequence is CASSAGLAAINEQFF. The CDR3 DNA reads as TGTGCCAGCAGCGCTGGACTAGCGGCCATCAATGAGCAGTTCTTC. Combining the CDR3 with reference TRBV9 and TRBJ2-1 gives the whole variable domain DSGVTQTPKHLITATGQRVTLRCSPRSGDLSVYWYQQSLDQGLQFLIQYYNGEERAKGNILERFSAQQFPDLHSELNLSSLELGDSALYFCASSAGLAAINEQFFGPGTRLTVL.

This clonotype has a count of ten or more. The chain couples TRBV5-1 to TRBJ1-1; maybe TRBD1 (6 bases). Germline V gene sequence: CDR1 SGHRS, CDR2 YFSETQ. Trimming left V 4 bases short and J 1 base short, with 14 bases between. The CDR3 covers 15 residues. The CDR3 DNA sequence: TGCGCCAGCAGCATAGGACAGACTTCGAACACTGAAGCTTTCTTT. Translated: CASSIGQTSNTEAFF.

This clonotype was detected many times. The CDR3 region has the DNA TGTGCCAGCAGCCAAAGCGCAGACTACGAGCAGTACTTC. Translation gives CASSQSADYEQYF. The chain recombines TRBV3-1 with TRBJ2-7; D unclear. V lost 2 bases to trimming and J lost 3 bases, with 8 bases between them. Per the germline V gene, CDR1 is LGHDT and CDR2 is YNNKEL (reference sequence). This CDR3 has 13 amino acids.

This clonotype was observed many times. The J gene is TRBJ1-5, the V gene TRBV20-1, with D hard to call. CDR3 size: 14 residues. V gave up 0 bases and J gave up 0 bases, with 6 bases separating them. Per germline, CDR1 DFQATT and CDR2 SNEGSKA (reference sequence). The CDR3 protein is CSARDGSSNQPQHF. In DNA, the CDR3 is TGCAGTGCTAGAGACGGAAGTAGCAATCAGCCCCAGCATTTT.

This chain uses TRBV19 with TRBJ2-3; 7 bases align to TRBD2. CDR3 size: 14 residues. Germline V lookup: CDR1 LNHDA, CDR2 SQIVND (reference sequence). V lost 3 bases and J lost 8; bases outside the gene matches: 8. CDR3 in DNA: TGTGCCAGTAGTATTCCGGCTAGCGGAGGTACGCAGTATTTT. It encodes CASSIPASGGTQYF.

V usage is TRBV14 and J usage is TRBJ1-1; no clear D gene. Germline V gives CDR1 SGHDN, CDR2 FVKESK. This CDR3 is built from 12 residues. With 0 bases removed from V and 7 bases from J, the gap between germline ends came to 6 bases. CDR3 protein: CASSQDVNEAFF. The CDR3 DNA reads TGTGCCAGCAGCCAAGACGTGAATGAAGCTTTCTTT.

The rearrangement links TRBV5-5 to TRBJ1-3; D is unclear. V lost 2 bases, J lost 0 bases, and 9 bases lay in between. Germline CDR1 SGHKS, CDR2 YYEKEE (reference sequence). The CDR3 is 15 amino acids. The CDR3 reads CASSFQDGSGNTIYF. The CDR3, as DNA: TGTGCCAGCAGCTTCCAGGACGGCTCTGGAAACACCATATATTTT. Using reference TRBV5-5 and TRBJ1-3 for the parts outside the CDR3, the full variable domain is DAGVTQSPTHLIKTRGQQVTLRCSPISGHKSVSWYQQVLGQGPQFIFQYYEKEERGRGNFPDRFSARQFPNYSSELNVNALLLGDSALYLCASSFQDGSGNTIYFGEGSWLTVV.

This clonotype was seen a few times. The V and J genes are TRBV11-2 and TRBJ2-2; 7 nucleotides match TRBD1. CDR1 is SGHAT, CDR2 FQNNGV, per germline. V shed 6 bases, J shed 6 bases, and the junction held 10 bases outside the gene matches. The CDR3 totals 15 residues. The chain's CDR3 is CASRPSQGSAGELFF. The CDR3 DNA is TGTGCCAGCAGACCCTCACAGGGGTCCGCCGGGGAGCTGTTTTTT.

The table lists this clonotype with many counts. The rearrangement joins TRBV12-3 or TRBV12-4 to TRBJ2-4; D might be TRBD1 (5 bases). With 8 bases removed from V and 5 bases from J, the gap between germline ends came to 13 bases. The CDR3 contains 13 residues. The CDR3 reads CASLRAPQNIQYF. CDR3 sequence (DNA): TGTGCCAGCCTCAGGGCTCCGCAAAACATTCAGTACTTC.

There are a few counts of this clonotype. The genes are TRBV20-1 and TRBJ2-3; 8 bases align to TRBD2. The junction had 5 bases not matched to a gene; V was cut back by 3 bases and J by 0 bases. This CDR3 contains 15 residues. The V gene's germline CDR1 is DFQATT and CDR2 SNEGSKA (reference sequence). The chain's CDR3 is CSARVAGISTDTQYF. CDR3 in DNA: TGCAGTGCTAGGGTAGCGGGGATAAGCACAGATACGCAGTATTTT.

This clonotype was counted many times. This chain's CDR3 is CSAWMAGGADTQYF. CDR3 nucleotides: TGCAGTGCTTGGATGGCGGGAGGGGCAGATACGCAGTATTTT. The J gene is TRBJ2-3, the V gene TRBV20-1, with TRBD2 identical over 9 bases. The germline gives CDR1 DFQATT, CDR2 SNEGSKA (reference sequence). The V gene end was trimmed by 5 bases and the J gene end by 4 bases; junction bases not matched to a gene: 7. CDR3 length: 14 amino acids.

The chain recombines TRBV6-4 with TRBJ2-2, with 7 nucleotides matching TRBD1. This CDR3 has 15 residues. J was trimmed by 1 base and V by 4 bases; bases with no gene match: 3. The V gene's germline CDR1 is MRHNA and CDR2 SNTAGT. CDR3 sequence: CASSAGTVNTGELFF. The CDR3 DNA reads as TGTGCCAGCAGTGCCGGGACAGTGAACACCGGGGAGCTGTTTTTT.

The chain is built from TRBV6-1 and TRBJ2-4, with D possibly TRBD2 on 5 matching bases. CDR1 is MNHNS, CDR2 SASEGT, per germline. The germline V and J ends were trimmed by 6 bases and 5 bases, with 11 bases remaining between them. This CDR3 region has 13 residues. CDR3 nucleotide sequence: TGTGCCAGCAGACTCTGGGGAGAAAACATTCAGTACTTC. This translates into CASRLWGENIQYF.

This clonotype was picked up a small number of times. The chain has TRBV29-1 and TRBJ2-2; D is uncertain. V shed 7 bases and J shed 4 bases, with 13 bases lying between them. The CDR3 loop spans 13 amino acids. Germline V gene lookup returns CDR1 SQVTM and CDR2 ANQGSEA. The CDR3 DNA reads as TGCAGCGCCCTTGGTTGGGGCACCGGGGAGCTGTTTTTT. Translated: CSALGWGTGELFF.

The rearrangement uses TRBV28 and TRBJ2-6; TRBD2 agrees at 7 bases. CDR1 is MDHEN, CDR2 SYDVKM, per germline. V shed 6 bases, J shed 0 bases, and the junction held 2 bases outside the gene matches. This CDR3 has 15 residues. The CDR3: CASRGGSSGANVLTF. The CDR3 bases are TGTGCCAGCAGGGGGGGGAGCTCTGGGGCCAACGTCCTGACTTTC. The variable domain in full, completed from reference TRBV28 and TRBJ2-6, reads DVKVTQSSRYLVKRTGEKVFLECVQDMDHENMFWYRQDPGLGLRLIYFSYDVKMKEKGDIPEGYSVSREKKERFSLILESASTNQTSMYLCASRGGSSGANVLTFGAGSRLTVL.

This clonotype was picked up a small number of times. The V call is TRBV7-6, the J call TRBJ2-1; TRBD2 matches at 8 bases. Germline CDR1 SGHVS, CDR2 FNYEAQ. V shed 5 bases, J shed 7 bases, and the junction held 13 bases outside the gene matches. The CDR3 spans 16 residues. The CDR3 DNA sequence: TGTGCCAGCAGCCACCTCGGGGCGGGAGGAATAAATGAGCAGTTCTTC. Residues: CASSHLGAGGINEQFF.

V is TRBV7-2 and J is TRBJ1-1, with D perhaps TRBD1 (6 bases). Germline-derived CDR1 and CDR2 are SGHTA and FQGNSA. CDR3 size: 12 residues. V was pared by 6 bases and J by 4 bases, with 9 bases between. The CDR3 DNA follows: TGTGCCAGCAGGTTACAGGGCACTGAAGCTTTCTTT. It is translated as CASRLQGTEAFF.

This clonotype came up many times. V and J are TRBV30 and TRBJ2-7, with D uncertain. Germline lookup yields CDR1 GTSNPN and CDR2 SVGIG (reference sequence). V lost 5 bases and J lost 0, with 11 bases in between. The CDR3 has 13 residues. CDR3 residues: CAWGNGASYEQYF. CDR3 DNA: TGTGCCTGGGGCAATGGCGCCTCCTACGAGCAGTACTTC.

The chain employs TRBV6-2 or TRBV6-3 and TRBJ2-1; TRBD1 matches at 7 bases. This CDR3 is built from 16 residues. Germline values: CDR1 MNHEY, CDR2 SVGEGT. The V gene end was trimmed by 7 bases and the J gene end by 8 bases; junction bases not matched to a gene: 17. CDR3 sequence (DNA): TGTGCCAGCATCTTCAACGCACAGGGGATGTATCATGAGCAGTTCTTC. Translation: CASIFNAQGMYHEQFF.

V gene TRBV15 combines with J gene TRBJ2-2, with a possible D match to TRBD1 (5 bases). V lost 3 bases and J 2 bases, leaving 7 bases between the germline ends. The CDR3 covers 14 residues. Germline CDR1 and CDR2: LNHNV and YYDKDF (reference sequence). The CDR3 coding sequence is TGTGCCACCAGCAGGCAGGGCAACACCGGGGAGCTGTTTTTT. Translated, it gives CATSRQGNTGELFF.

The rearrangement uses TRBV20-1 and TRBJ1-3, with D perhaps TRBD1 (5 bases). V shed 0 bases and J shed 0 bases, with 9 bases lying between them. Germline lookup yields CDR1 DFQATT and CDR2 SNEGSKA (reference sequence). The CDR3 contains 15 residues. CDR3 in DNA: TGCAGTGCTAGAGAAGGGACGGACTCTGGAAACACCATATATTTT. Translating gives CSAREGTDSGNTIYF.

At least ten counts were recorded for this clonotype. This rearrangement joins TRBV11-2 to TRBJ2-1; a possible D gene is TRBD2 (5 bases). Trimming pared 1 base from V and 0 bases from J, leaving 10 bases between. The CDR3 consists of 16 residues. Germline V CDR1 and CDR2: SGHAT, FQNNGV. The CDR3 DNA sequence: TGTGCCAGCAGCTTAGTAGCGCCGAGCTCCTACAATGAGCAGTTCTTC. Protein: CASSLVAPSSYNEQFF.